Listed below are T cell receptor beta chains from one sample, sequenced in a study of control samples from healthy donors and cancer patients. The method was immunoSEQ multiplex PCR; TCRdb's version includes in-frame clones alone and lacks a portion of them. The table records some 140,000 clones, roughly 94% of them present only once. Source material: PBMCs. These receptors were collected from a man in his 60s with colorectal cancer. The CDR3 runs from the conserved cysteine through the conserved F or W. D genes are given only for firm matches. A row's size may be missing; if present it is once, few, many or a size class.

clone size: NA
J gene: TRBJ1-1
D gene: NA
V gene: TRBV20-1
CDR3 protein: CSASRPGMDTEAFF
CDR3 DNA: TGCAGTGCCAGTCGGCCGGGAATGGACACTGAAGCTTTCTTT

clone size: once
J gene: TRBJ2-2
D gene: NA
V gene: TRBV15
CDR3 protein: CATSRGGPGELFF
CDR3 DNA: TGTGCCACCAGCAGAGGAGGACCCGGGGAGCTGTTTTTT

clone size: NA
J gene: TRBJ1-2
D gene: NA
V gene: TRBV30
CDR3 protein: CAWSGSGVYGYTF
CDR3 DNA: TGTGCCTGGAGTGGGTCGGGGGTATATGGCTACACCTTC

clone size: NA
J gene: TRBJ2-3
D gene: TRBD2
V gene: TRBV5-6
CDR3 protein: CASITVRRTSGTDTQYF
CDR3 DNA: TGTGCCAGCATCACCGTCCGTCGGACTAGCGGCACAGATACGCAGTATTTT

clone size: NA
J gene: TRBJ2-7
D gene: NA
V gene: TRBV5-1
CDR3 protein: CASSLRSSPYEQYF
CDR3 DNA: TGCGCCAGCAGCTTGAGAAGCAGCCCCTACGAGCAGTACTTC

clone size: NA
J gene: TRBJ2-3
D gene: NA
V gene: TRBV10-3
CDR3 protein: CAISYGRAADTQYF
CDR3 DNA: TGTGCCATCAGTTATGGACGAGCAGCAGATACGCAGTATTTT

clone size: NA
J gene: TRBJ2-3
D gene: NA
V gene: TRBV4-2
CDR3 protein: CASSQGLAPSTDTQYF
CDR3 DNA: TGTGCCAGCAGCCAAGGGCTAGCCCCGAGCACAGATACGCAGTATTTT

clone size: NA
J gene: TRBJ2-3
D gene: NA
V gene: TRBV29-1
CDR3 protein: CSDSPKYTQYF
CDR3 DNA: TGCAGCGACAGCCCGAAGTATACGCAGTATTTT

clone size: NA
J gene: TRBJ2-5
D gene: TRBD1
V gene: TRBV11-3
CDR3 protein: CASSLGVDRGRETQYF
CDR3 DNA: TGTGCCAGCAGCTTAGGCGTGGACAGGGGGCGGGAGACCCAGTACTTC

clone size: NA
J gene: TRBJ1-2
D gene: NA
V gene: TRBV19
CDR3 protein: CASSDLTRGPGYTF
CDR3 DNA: TGTGCCAGTAGTGACCTTACCAGGGGACCTGGCTACACCTTC

clone size: few
J gene: TRBJ1-5
D gene: NA
V gene: TRBV30
CDR3 protein: CAWSQQRGQPQHF
CDR3 DNA: TGTGCCTGGAGCCAACAACGGGGTCAGCCCCAGCATTTT

clone size: NA
J gene: TRBJ2-2
D gene: NA
V gene: TRBV9
CDR3 protein: CASRGTPNTGELFF
CDR3 DNA: TGTGCCAGCCGTGGGACACCGAACACCGGGGAGCTGTTTTTT

clone size: NA
J gene: TRBJ1-1
D gene: NA
V gene: TRBV27
CDR3 protein: CASSLLGSEAFF
CDR3 DNA: TGTGCCAGCAGTTTATTAGGCAGTGAAGCTTTCTTT

clone size: NA
J gene: TRBJ1-4
D gene: NA
V gene: TRBV23-1
CDR3 protein: CASSKGGLGATNEKLFF
CDR3 DNA: TGCGCCAGCTCCAAAGGGGGGTTGGGGGCAACTAATGAAAAACTGTTTTTT

clone size: NA
J gene: TRBJ1-2
D gene: NA
V gene: TRBV9
CDR3 protein: CASSVGGLGRYGYTF
CDR3 DNA: TGTGCCAGCAGCGTTGGAGGGCTCGGGAGGTATGGCTACACCTTC

clone size: NA
J gene: TRBJ1-2
D gene: NA
V gene: TRBV29-1
CDR3 protein: CSVEVLAGLTF
CDR3 DNA: TGCAGCGTTGAGGTACTGGCGGGACTGACCTTC

clone size: NA
J gene: TRBJ2-1
D gene: NA
V gene: TRBV4-1
CDR3 protein: CASSQDTDEQFF
CDR3 DNA: TGCGCCAGCAGCCAGGACACCGATGAGCAGTTCTTC

clone size: NA
J gene: TRBJ1-1
D gene: NA
V gene: TRBV6-5
CDR3 protein: CASSYTPQGPEAFF
CDR3 DNA: TGTGCCAGCAGTTACACCCCCCAGGGGCCTGAAGCTTTCTTT

clone size: NA
J gene: TRBJ1-6
D gene: NA
V gene: TRBV7-9
CDR3 protein: CASSLGEEGRSPLHF
CDR3 DNA: TGTGCCAGCAGCCTCGGCGAGGAGGGGAGATCACCCCTCCACTTT

clone size: NA
J gene: TRBJ2-2
D gene: TRBD1
V gene: TRBV4-2
CDR3 protein: CASSQVGTGGANTGELFF
CDR3 DNA: TGTGCCAGCAGCCAAGTAGGGACAGGGGGAGCGAACACCGGGGAGCTGTTTTTT

clone size: NA
J gene: TRBJ1-5
D gene: NA
V gene: TRBV18
CDR3 protein: CASSPGSNQPQHF
CDR3 DNA: TGTGCCAGCTCACCGGGCAGCAATCAGCCCCAGCATTTT

clone size: NA
J gene: TRBJ2-2
D gene: TRBD1
V gene: TRBV19
CDR3 protein: CASSRQGATYTGELFF
CDR3 DNA: TGTGCCAGTAGTCGACAGGGGGCGACTTACACCGGGGAGCTGTTTTTT

clone size: NA
J gene: TRBJ1-4
D gene: TRBD1
V gene: TRBV9
CDR3 protein: CASSVGGQGAGGEKLFF
CDR3 DNA: TGTGCCAGCAGCGTAGGGGGACAGGGGGCAGGAGGTGAAAAACTGTTTTTT

clone size: once
J gene: TRBJ2-1
D gene: TRBD1
V gene: TRBV5-1
CDR3 protein: CASSHGQGYGDEQFF
CDR3 DNA: TGCGCCAGCAGCCACGGACAGGGATACGGGGATGAGCAGTTCTTC

clone size: NA
J gene: TRBJ1-1
D gene: NA
V gene: TRBV4-1
CDR3 protein: CASSQGVGTGSVMNTEAFF
CDR3 DNA: TGCGCCAGCAGCCAAGGGGTCGGGACGGGGTCGGTTATGAACACTGAAGCTTTCTTT

clone size: NA
J gene: TRBJ2-2
D gene: NA
V gene: TRBV5-1
CDR3 protein: CASSLWAAATGELFF
CDR3 DNA: TGCGCCAGCAGCCTCTGGGCAGCAGCCACCGGGGAGCTGTTTTTT

clone size: NA
J gene: TRBJ1-6
D gene: TRBD1
V gene: TRBV7-9
CDR3 protein: CASRPRTGLNSPLHF
CDR3 DNA: TGTGCCAGCAGACCAAGGACAGGGCTAAATTCACCCCTCCACTTT

clone size: NA
J gene: TRBJ1-1
D gene: NA
V gene: TRBV28
CDR3 protein: CASSFPLFF
CDR3 DNA: TGTGCCAGCAGTTTCCCCCTTTTCTTT

clone size: NA
J gene: TRBJ1-1
D gene: NA
V gene: TRBV5-1
CDR3 protein: CASSRGTPNTEAFF
CDR3 DNA: TGCGCCAGCAGCCGTGGGACTCCGAACACTGAAGCTTTCTTT

clone size: NA
J gene: TRBJ2-3
D gene: TRBD2
V gene: TRBV7-2
CDR3 protein: CASSSVGLAGGSTDTQYF
CDR3 DNA: TGTGCCAGCAGCTCGGTTGGCCTAGCGGGGGGAAGCACAGATACGCAGTATTTT

clone size: NA
J gene: TRBJ2-1
D gene: TRBD1
V gene: TRBV6-4
CDR3 protein: CASSPGQGLSFYNEQFF
CDR3 DNA: TGTGCCAGCAGTCCGGGACAGGGACTATCCTTCTACAATGAGCAGTTCTTC

clone size: NA
J gene: TRBJ2-1
D gene: NA
V gene: TRBV18
CDR3 protein: CASSPDQSNEQFF
CDR3 DNA: TGTGCCAGCTCACCGGATCAGTCTAATGAGCAGTTCTTC

clone size: NA
J gene: TRBJ2-1
D gene: NA
V gene: TRBV3-1/TRBV3-2
CDR3 protein: CASSQEAEGYNEQFF
CDR3 DNA: TGTGCCAGCAGCCAAGAAGCGGAGGGATACAATGAGCAGTTCTTC

clone size: NA
J gene: TRBJ2-5
D gene: NA
V gene: TRBV7-2
CDR3 protein: CASSPRPGRETQYF
CDR3 DNA: TGTGCCAGCAGCCCCCGGCCCGGTCGTGAGACCCAGTACTTC

clone size: NA
J gene: TRBJ2-3
D gene: TRBD2
V gene: TRBV10-2
CDR3 protein: CASSERLVWRGADTQYF
CDR3 DNA: TGCGCCAGCAGTGAAAGGCTTGTTTGGCGGGGGGCCGACACGCAGTATTTT

clone size: NA
J gene: TRBJ1-2
D gene: NA
V gene: TRBV14
CDR3 protein: CASSLPDLYGYTF
CDR3 DNA: TGTGCCAGCAGCCTACCGGACCTTTATGGCTACACCTTC

clone size: NA
J gene: TRBJ1-4
D gene: NA
V gene: TRBV5-4
CDR3 protein: CASSLSQGEKLFF
CDR3 DNA: TGTGCCAGCAGCTTGTCCCAGGGGGAAAAACTGTTTTTT

clone size: NA
J gene: TRBJ2-7
D gene: NA
V gene: TRBV7-2
CDR3 protein: CASSFEGEQYF
CDR3 DNA: TGTGCCAGCAGCTTCGAGGGGGAGCAGTACTTC